This passage covers 27 T cell receptor beta chains from one sample sequenced in a study of blood T cell repertoires in COVID-19. Repertoires were generated with immunoSEQ multiplex PCR, while TCRdb's copy carries only in-frame clones and drops some. This table holds some 260,000 clones, 88% found once. Sequences were obtained from peripheral blood. The receptors shown here come from a woman aged 25 to 39 with acute or convalescent COVID-19.

The chain has TRBV7-2 and TRBJ1-1; no firm D call. Germline V lookup: CDR1 SGHTA, CDR2 FQGNSA. V lost 5 bases and J 1 base, leaving 14 bases between the germline ends. The length of the CDR3 is 15 residues. CDR3 sequence reads: CASSGEGTQNTEAFF. The DNA of the CDR3 is TGTGCCAGCAGCGGTGAGGGCACCCAGAACACTGAAGCTTTCTTT.

The V gene is TRBV30, the J gene TRBJ2-4; D remains ambiguous. Trimming pared 3 bases from V and 0 bases from J, leaving 9 bases between. There are 14 residues in the CDR3. Germline V lookup: CDR1 GTSNPN, CDR2 SVGIG (reference sequence). The CDR3 here is CAWSRSVAKNIQYF. The CDR3 nucleotides read TGTGCCTGGAGCAGGTCCGTAGCCAAAAACATTCAGTACTTC.

V is TRBV9 and J is TRBJ2-2, with a tentative D call TRBD1 (6 bases). Trimming stripped 2 bases from V and 3 bases from J, with 11 bases between. CDR3 length: 15 amino acids. The germline CDR1 and CDR2 sequences are SGDLS and YYNGEE. Here the CDR3 reads CASSVWGQDTGELFF. Written as DNA, the CDR3 is TGTGCCAGCAGCGTCTGGGGGCAGGACACCGGGGAGCTGTTTTTT.

The rearrangement joins TRBV6-1 to TRBJ1-2; TRBD1 matches at 7 bases. V was clipped by 5 bases and J by 5 bases; unmatched bases: 5. Germline loops: CDR1 MNHNS, CDR2 SASEGT. This CDR3 comprises 13 residues. The CDR3 DNA is TGTGCCAGCAGTTCCGACAGGGAGTATGGCTACACCTTC. Translating it yields CASSSDREYGYTF.

This chain joins TRBV30 and TRBJ2-1, with 9 bases identical to TRBD2. The CDR3 runs 14 residues. In germline, CDR1 is GTSNPN, CDR2 SVGIG (reference sequence). J gave up 9 bases and V 1 base, and 7 bases lay outside the gene matches. CDR3 DNA: TGTGCCTGGAGTGGGGCGGGAGGGCCCAGTGAGCAGTTCTTC. Protein product: CAWSGAGGPSEQFF.

The chain links TRBV7-2 to TRBJ2-6; 9 nucleotides line up with TRBD2. CDR1 and CDR2 from the germline V gene are SGHTA and FQGNSA. The CDR3 covers 18 residues. V shed 1 base and J 0 bases; nucleotides not matched to a gene: 4. The CDR3, as DNA: TGTGCCAGCAGCTTAGGGGTTAGCGGGAGCTCTGGGGCCAACGTCCTGACTTTC. Translating it yields CASSLGVSGSSGANVLTF. Drawing the rest from reference TRBV7-2 and TRBJ2-6, the complete variable domain is GAGVSQSPSNKVTEKGKDVELRCDPISGHTALYWYRQSLGQGLEFLIYFQGNSAPDKSGLPSDRFSAERTGGSVSTLTIQRTQQEDSAVYLCASSLGVSGSSGANVLTFGAGSRLTVL.

The rearrangement joins TRBV7-2 to TRBJ2-5, with TRBD2 as a possible D gene (5 bases). CDR1 and CDR2 (germline): SGHTA, FQGNSA. The CDR3 spans 14 residues. Trimming took off 3 bases at V and 5 bases at J, with 13 bases between the two ends. The CDR3 region is CASSLDFLRETQYF. As DNA, the CDR3 is TGTGCCAGCAGCTTGGACTTTCTGCGGGAGACCCAGTACTTC.

The chain recombines TRBV11-2 with TRBJ2-2, with 10 bases fitting TRBD2. V was pared by 0 bases and J by 7 bases, with 8 bases of the junction left unmatched. This CDR3 has 17 residues. Germline assignment: CDR1 SGHAT and CDR2 FQNNGV. CDR3 amino acids: CASSLDPLAGAGGELFF. The CDR3 DNA reads as TGTGCCAGCAGCTTAGATCCCCTAGCGGGAGCCGGCGGGGAGCTGTTTTTT.

The chain uses TRBV6-5 and TRBJ2-1, with 10 bases aligning to TRBD1. V lost 5 bases to trimming and J lost 9 bases; unmatched junction nucleotides: 4. Germline CDR1 is MNHEY and CDR2 is SVGAGI. CDR3 length equals 13 residues. CDR3 nucleotide sequence: TGTGCCAGCAGTAGGGACAGGGGAGCTGAGCAGTTCTTC. Protein sequence: CASSRDRGAEQFF.

J is TRBJ2-7 and V is TRBV3-1 (or the pseudogene TRBV3-2), with TRBD2 matching 9 bases. Germline V CDR1 and CDR2: LGHDT, YNNKEL (reference sequence). The CDR3 contains 15 residues. J was trimmed by 4 bases and V by 1 base; bases with no gene match: 5. In nucleotides, the CDR3 is TGTGCCAGCAGCCAAGGTTCTAGCGGGATTTACGAGCAGTACTTC. This codes for CASSQGSSGIYEQYF.

This clone has just one count. This sequence joins TRBV20-1 and TRBJ1-5; a possible D gene is TRBD1 (5 bases). The length of the CDR3 is 10 residues. The V gene lost 4 bases and the J gene lost 7 bases, with 5 bases spanning the gap. The germline V gene encodes CDR1 DFQATT and CDR2 SNEGSKA (reference sequence). The CDR3 nucleotides read TGCAGTGCTAAGGGGCAGCCCCAGCATTTT. It translates to CSAKGQPQHF.

This rearrangement joins TRBV9 to TRBJ2-2; 8 bases agree with TRBD2. With V trimmed by 0 bases and J by 6 bases, 7 bases remained unmatched. This CDR3 has 16 amino acids. CDR1 SGDLS and CDR2 YYNGEE come from the germline V gene. CDR3 nucleotide sequence: TGTGCCAGCAGCGTAGAGACTAGCGTTTACTCCGGGGAGCTGTTTTTT. Its translation: CASSVETSVYSGELFF. Complete variable domain (other parts from reference TRBV9 and TRBJ2-2): DSGVTQTPKHLITATGQRVTLRCSPRSGDLSVYWYQQSLDQGLQFLIQYYNGEERAKGNILERFSAQQFPDLHSELNLSSLELGDSALYFCASSVETSVYSGELFFGEGSRLTVL.

This clone has just one count. V usage is TRBV5-6 and J usage is TRBJ2-7; 13 bases map to TRBD2. CDR1 SGHDT and CDR2 YYEEEE come from the germline V gene. The CDR3 has 15 amino acids. V shed 5 bases, J shed 3 bases, and the junction held 5 bases outside the gene matches. The CDR3 sequence: CASRTTSGRLYEQYF. The CDR3 DNA is TGTGCCAGCAGGACGACTAGCGGGAGGCTCTACGAGCAGTACTTC.

This chain links TRBV9 with TRBJ1-1; 12 bases match TRBD1. The length of the CDR3 is 16 residues. With V trimmed by 5 bases and J by 8 bases, 13 bases remained unmatched. Germline-derived CDR1 and CDR2 are SGDLS and YYNGEE. CDR3 amino acids: CASSSNPGQGAWEAFF. Written as DNA, the CDR3 is TGTGCCAGCAGTTCTAATCCGGGACAGGGGGCATGGGAAGCTTTCTTT.

This chain links TRBV19 with TRBJ1-1; 7 nucleotides agree with TRBD1. V shed 10 bases, J shed 3 bases, and the junction held 8 bases outside the gene matches. From germline, CDR1 is LNHDA and CDR2 SQIVND (reference sequence). This CDR3 spans 13 amino acids. CDR3 sequence: CAITGTAHTEAFF. The CDR3 DNA is TGTGCCATCACCGGGACAGCACACACTGAAGCTTTCTTT.

V usage is TRBV14 and J usage is TRBJ2-1; D possibly corresponds to TRBD1 (6 bases). The CDR3 covers 16 residues. Trimming pared 1 base from V and 6 bases from J, leaving 16 bases between. Per the germline V gene, CDR1 is SGHDN and CDR2 is FVKESK. The CDR3 here is CASSQVGASPINEQFF. The CDR3 DNA reads as TGTGCCAGCAGCCAAGTGGGGGCATCCCCCATCAATGAGCAGTTCTTC.

V is TRBV19 and J is TRBJ2-4, with D unclear. Trimming pared 3 bases from V and 8 bases from J, leaving 8 bases between. This CDR3 comprises 12 residues. Germline CDR1 reads LNHDA; CDR2 reads SQIVND (reference sequence). The CDR3 nucleotides are TGTGCCAGTAGTATTAACGGAGACATTCAGTACTTC. Its protein is CASSINGDIQYF.

On this clone: Other nucleotide sequences in the sample specify the same CDR3. This chain connects TRBV7-9 to TRBJ2-1, with 8 bases aligning to TRBD1. The CDR3 has 14 residues. Germline V gene lookup returns CDR1 SEHNR and CDR2 FQNEAQ (reference sequence). The V gene end was trimmed by 5 bases and the J gene end by 3 bases; junction bases not matched to a gene: 3. CDR3 sequence (DNA): TGTGCCAGCAGCCTACAGGGGGTCTACAATGAGCAGTTCTTC. Translation: CASSLQGVYNEQFF.

Turning to this clone: Other nucleotide sequences from this sample produce the same CDR3. V is TRBV19 and J is TRBJ2-7; TRBD1 matches 8 bases. Trimming cost V 2 bases and J 2 bases; bases outside gene matches: 5. In germline, CDR1 is LNHDA, CDR2 SQIVND (reference sequence). The CDR3 length is 15 residues. This chain's CDR3 is CASSITGTGAYEQYF. CDR3 bases: TGTGCCAGTAGTATAACGGGGACAGGAGCCTACGAGCAGTACTTC.

The CDR3 sequence: CASSSDRGRWQETQYF. CDR3 nucleotides: TGTGCCAGCAGTTCGGACAGGGGGCGCTGGCAAGAGACCCAGTACTTC. The gene calls are TRBV5-6 and TRBJ2-5, with TRBD1 matching over 11 bases. Germline V lookup: CDR1 SGHDT, CDR2 YYEEEE. This CDR3 region has 16 residues. With 5 bases clipped from V and 2 bases from J, the junction kept 8 bases outside the gene matches.

This chain uses TRBV5-1 with TRBJ2-3; 14 bases line up with TRBD2. Germline lookup yields CDR1 SGHRS and CDR2 YFSETQ. CDR3 length equals 15 residues. The V gene end was trimmed by 4 bases and the J gene end by 6 bases; junction bases not matched to a gene: 4. The CDR3 protein is CASSPGLAGVDTQYF. The CDR3, as DNA: TGCGCCAGCAGCCCGGGACTAGCGGGAGTGGATACGCAGTATTTT.

This rearrangement joins TRBV9 to TRBJ2-3; 14 bases fit TRBD2. This CDR3 has 16 residues. From germline, CDR1 is SGDLS and CDR2 YYNGEE. V dropped 3 bases and J dropped 3; count of bases not matched to a gene: 3. This CDR3 reads CASSGGLAGATDTQYF. For the CDR3, the DNA is TGTGCCAGCAGCGGGGGACTAGCGGGAGCTACAGATACGCAGTATTTT.

The gene calls are TRBV30 and TRBJ2-7; D is possibly TRBD1 (6 bases). The CDR3 contains 15 residues. Germline V CDR1 and CDR2: GTSNPN, SVGIG (reference sequence). Trimming took 3 bases from V and 2 from J, leaving 17 bases between them. For the CDR3, the DNA is TGTGCCTGGAGCGTTGCGACAGGTTTCCCCTACGAGCAGTACTTC. Encoded protein: CAWSVATGFPYEQYF.

The chain links TRBV5-1 to TRBJ2-2, with D tentatively TRBD2 (6 bases). Germline V gene lookup returns CDR1 SGHRS and CDR2 YFSETQ. Trimming stripped 2 bases from V and 6 bases from J, with 14 bases between. The CDR3 extends over 15 amino acids. The CDR3 loop is CASSFTGEWPGELFF. Here the CDR3 DNA reads TGCGCCAGCAGCTTTACGGGAGAGTGGCCCGGGGAGCTGTTTTTT.

This chain uses TRBV27 with TRBJ1-6, with a weak D call TRBD1 (5 bases). This CDR3 spans 14 amino acids. From germline, CDR1 is MNHEY and CDR2 SMNVEV (reference sequence). V was pared by 3 bases and J by 7 bases, with 10 bases between. CDR3 DNA sequence: TGTGCCAGCAGTTTTCCAGGGATCAATTCACCCCTCCACTTT. This codes for CASSFPGINSPLHF.

The chain employs TRBV5-6 and TRBJ2-2; D might be TRBD1 (5 bases). V lost 4 bases, J lost 7 bases, and 11 bases lay in between. This CDR3 is built from 13 residues. CDR1 is SGHDT and CDR2 is YYEEEE in the germline V gene. The CDR3 sequence is CASSLIDSGELFF. The CDR3 DNA follows: TGTGCCAGCAGCCTAATCGACAGCGGGGAGCTGTTTTTT.

The chain uses TRBV6-4 and TRBJ2-3; 9 positions agree with TRBD2. The ends lost 10 bases at V and 0 bases at J; junction bases unmatched: 8. Looked up from germline, CDR1 is MRHNA and CDR2 is SNTAGT. CDR3 length: 15 residues. CDR3 amino acids: CATSSGESSTDTQYF. In DNA, the CDR3 is TGTGCCACCTCTAGCGGGGAATCTAGCACAGATACGCAGTATTTT.